Listed here are 26 T cell receptor beta chains from one sample, sequenced in a study of shared clonotypes between healthy human individuals. Only in-frame clones appear in the TCRdb table, and some are missing; sequencing was by immunoSEQ multiplex PCR. Among some 360,000 clones, 73% were seen once, and the ten largest hold roughly a tenth. The material sequenced was memory CD4+ T cells sorted from blood. The sample's subset: CD45RA-negative fraction. All receptors come from a young man in good health.

This chain connects TRBV18 to TRBJ2-5, with D maybe TRBD2 (6 bases). V was pared by 4 bases and J by 5 bases, with 11 bases between. The CDR3 totals 13 residues. Germline V CDR1 and CDR2: KGHSH, LQKENI. The CDR3 DNA sequence: TGTGCCAGCTCACTCGGGGGATTGGAGACCCAGTACTTC. As protein: CASSLGGLETQYF.

V and J are TRBV6-1 and TRBJ2-3; D possibly corresponds to TRBD2 (6 bases). V lost 2 bases, J lost 0 bases, and 15 bases lay in between. The CDR3 contains 17 residues. Germline V CDR1 and CDR2: MNHNS, SASEGT. The CDR3 nucleotides read TGTGCCAGCAGTGAATTAGGAGGGCATTATAGCACAGATACGCAGTATTTT. This translates into CASSELGGHYSTDTQYF.

The CDR3 nucleotides are TGTGCCAGCAGCCCCCTCGGGTACTATGGCTACACCTTC. Its protein is CASSPLGYYGYTF. The V and J genes are TRBV7-9 and TRBJ1-2; D remains ambiguous. Germline-derived CDR1 and CDR2 are SEHNR and FQNEAQ (reference sequence). The CDR3 is 13 amino acids. Trimming removed 5 bases from V and 3 bases from J, with 10 bases in between.

This clone was counted a few times. This rearrangement joins TRBV7-2 to TRBJ2-7, with D uncertain. The V end lost 5 bases, the J end lost 4 bases, and 9 bases lay between the germline ends. Germline CDR1 SGHTA, CDR2 FQGNSA. The CDR3 is 12 amino acids. Written as DNA, the CDR3 is TGTGCCAGCAGCCCGGCATTTTACGAGCAGTACTTC. Protein product: CASSPAFYEQYF.

The chain employs TRBV9 and TRBJ1-5; D unclear. V was shortened by 3 bases and J by 4 bases, with 17 bases between the two germline ends. The germline gives CDR1 SGDLS, CDR2 YYNGEE. This CDR3 comprises 16 residues. This chain's CDR3 is CASSAADPLDNQPQHF. CDR3 DNA: TGTGCCAGCAGCGCCGCGGACCCACTAGATAATCAGCCCCAGCATTTT.

The chain joins TRBV2 to TRBJ1-1; possible D gene TRBD1, 6 bases. The CDR3 contains 14 residues. Deletions cut 4 bases from V and 1 base from J, with 10 bases between. Looked up from germline, CDR1 is SNHLY and CDR2 is FYNNEI. The CDR3 bases are TGTGCCAGCAGTGTGGGCAGGGGGAACACTGAAGCTTTCTTT. Its translation: CASSVGRGNTEAFF.

The gene calls are TRBV20-1 and TRBJ1-1, with 7 bases identical to TRBD1. The CDR3 covers 11 residues. Germline V gene lookup returns CDR1 DFQATT and CDR2 SNEGSKA (reference sequence). With 8 bases clipped from V and 7 bases from J, the junction kept 7 bases outside the gene matches. CDR3 nucleotide sequence: TGCAGTCCGGGACAGAAGATTGAAGCTTTCTTT. Translating gives CSPGQKIEAFF.

The V call is TRBV2, the J call TRBJ2-7; no firm D call. The CDR3 contains 14 residues. The germline V gene has CDR1 SNHLY and CDR2 FYNNEI. Trimming took 6 bases from V and 3 from J, leaving 15 bases between them. The CDR3 is CASSPRRSGYEQYF. CDR3 coding DNA: TGTGCCAGCAGCCCCCGGCGCAGTGGCTACGAGCAGTACTTC.

The chain carries TRBV5-1 and TRBJ2-1; 15 bases are a match to TRBD2. CDR3 length equals 16 residues. The germline gives CDR1 SGHRS, CDR2 YFSETQ. The V gene end was trimmed by 4 bases and the J gene end by 4 bases; junction bases not matched to a gene: 3. In nucleotides, the CDR3 is TGCGCCAGCAGCCTGGGACTAGCGGGGGGATACAATGAGCAGTTCTTC. Amino acids: CASSLGLAGGYNEQFF.

J is TRBJ1-2 and V is TRBV11-3; D not certain. From germline, CDR1 is SGHNT and CDR2 YENEEA. V was pared by 5 bases and J by 6 bases, with 13 bases between. This CDR3 comprises 13 residues. The CDR3 reads CASSHPGGDGYTF. The DNA of the CDR3 is TGTGCCAGCAGCCACCCGGGCGGGGATGGCTACACCTTC.

This chain connects TRBV27 to TRBJ2-3, with 11 nucleotides matching TRBD2. The junction had 0 bases not matched to a gene; V was cut back by 1 base and J by 3 bases. CDR3 length equals 15 residues. Germline assignment: CDR1 MNHEY and CDR2 SMNVEV (reference sequence). CDR3 in DNA: TGTGCCAGCAGTTTATGGACTAGCGGGACAGATACGCAGTATTTT. Translated: CASSLWTSGTDTQYF.

The V call is TRBV27, the J call TRBJ2-6; D may be TRBD1 (6 bases). The CDR3 covers 17 residues. Between the trimmed V and J ends, which lost 7 bases and 0 bases, there was a span of 16 bases. The V gene's germline CDR1 is MNHEY and CDR2 SMNVEV (reference sequence). CDR3 nucleotides: TGTGCCAGCAAAAAATGGACAGATCGCTCTGGGGCCAACGTCCTGACTTTC. This sequence encodes CASKKWTDRSGANVLTF.

This rearrangement joins TRBV28 to TRBJ2-5; 7 nucleotides line up with TRBD1. The J segment lost 5 bases and the V segment lost 5 bases, leaving 8 bases of the junction unmatched. From germline, CDR1 is MDHEN and CDR2 SYDVKM. CDR3 size: 14 residues. The CDR3 coding sequence is TGTGCCAGCAGTCCGCACGGGACAGAGGAGACCCAGTACTTC. It translates to CASSPHGTEETQYF.

Comments on this clone: Other nucleotide sequences in the sample specify the same CDR3. The genes are TRBV18 and TRBJ2-2; maybe TRBD2 (6 bases). V dropped 2 bases and J dropped 1 base, with 11 bases sitting between them. This CDR3 has 16 amino acids. Germline V gene sequence: CDR1 KGHSH, CDR2 LQKENI. CDR3 sequence reads: CASSPLLAKNTGELFF. CDR3 bases: TGTGCCAGCTCACCATTGCTAGCGAAGAACACCGGGGAGCTGTTTTTT.

J is TRBJ2-3 and V is TRBV27; 9 nucleotides match TRBD2. Germline loops: CDR1 MNHEY, CDR2 SMNVEV (reference sequence). The CDR3 is 16 residues long. Germline trimming cut 6 bases from V and 4 bases from J; bases unmatched to any gene: 11. The CDR3 sequence is CASRGSGGSAPDTQYF. The CDR3 coding sequence is TGTGCCAGCAGGGGTAGCGGGGGCAGTGCGCCAGATACGCAGTATTTT.

This chain connects TRBV6-4 to TRBJ2-1; possible D gene TRBD2, 5 bases. The germline V gene has CDR1 MRHNA and CDR2 SNTAGT. Deletions cut 2 bases from V and 4 bases from J, with 18 bases between. CDR3 length: 17 residues. CDR3 in amino acids: CASSDDNSAFGYNEQFF. DNA for the CDR3: TGTGCCAGCAGTGACGATAATAGCGCTTTCGGGTACAATGAGCAGTTCTTC.

The chain links TRBV11-3 to TRBJ2-1, with D maybe TRBD2 (5 bases). Looked up from germline, CDR1 is SGHNT and CDR2 is YENEEA. CDR3 length: 17 amino acids. V gave up 0 bases and J gave up 8 bases, with 20 bases separating them. CDR3 region: CASSLDEARRSFYEQFF. The DNA of the CDR3 is TGTGCCAGCAGCTTAGACGAGGCCCGGAGGAGTTTCTATGAGCAGTTCTTC.

The chain has TRBV5-1 and TRBJ2-7, with D hard to call. The CDR3 contains 11 residues. V gave up 1 base and J gave up 5 bases, with 4 bases separating them. Germline CDR1 is SGHRS and CDR2 is YFSETQ. The chain's CDR3 is CASSLYNEQYF. The CDR3, as DNA: TGCGCCAGCAGCTTGTACAACGAGCAGTACTTC.

The chain is built from TRBV18 and TRBJ2-7; D not resolved. The length of the CDR3 is 14 residues. Trimming removed 6 bases from V and 2 bases from J, with 14 bases in between. The germline CDR1 and CDR2 sequences are KGHSH and LQKENI. CDR3 sequence reads: CASSSRRTPYEQYF. Written as DNA, the CDR3 is TGTGCCAGCTCCTCGAGGAGAACCCCCTACGAGCAGTACTTC.

Only a few counts were recorded for this clone. V is TRBV18 and J is TRBJ1-4; 8 nucleotides align to TRBD1. The CDR3 contains 18 residues. Losses at the gene ends were 3 bases for V and 5 bases for J; bases not matched to a gene: 14. Germline-derived CDR1 and CDR2 are KGHSH and LQKENI. The CDR3 here is CASSPRGQGRIGNEKLFF. The DNA of the CDR3 is TGTGCCAGCTCACCGAGAGGACAGGGTAGAATCGGAAATGAAAAACTGTTTTTT.

The chain couples TRBV7-9 to TRBJ2-7; D might be TRBD1 (5 bases). The V end lost 4 bases, the J end lost 6 bases, and 13 bases lay between the germline ends. The CDR3 sequence is 13 residues long. Per germline, CDR1 SEHNR and CDR2 FQNEAQ (reference sequence). The CDR3 sequence is CASSSRTFFEQYF. The CDR3 DNA sequence: TGTGCCAGCAGCTCCCGGACATTCTTCGAGCAGTACTTC.

The gene calls are TRBV9 and TRBJ2-5, with 7 bases that match TRBD1. Germline CDR1 and CDR2: SGDLS and YYNGEE. CDR3 size: 15 residues. V shed 3 bases and J 4 bases; nucleotides not matched to a gene: 9. CDR3 DNA sequence: TGTGCCAGCAGCGGCCCAGGGGGACCTAGAGAGACCCAGTACTTC. Translating gives CASSGPGGPRETQYF.

Notes on this clone: Relative to the germline gene, one junction end is altered; a read error may explain this. CDR3 sequence (DNA): TGTGCTAGCAGGTTCCTAGCTTGCGAGCAGTACTTC. This translates into CASRFLACEQYF. The chain employs TRBV7-7 and TRBJ2-7; D is possibly TRBD2 (5 bases). The CDR3 sequence is 12 residues long. The germline CDR1 and CDR2 sequences are SSHAT and FNYEAQ (reference sequence).

The gene calls are TRBV25-1 and TRBJ2-5; possibly TRBD1 or TRBD2 for D (5 bases each). This CDR3 region has 15 residues. Germline V gene sequence: CDR1 MGHDK, CDR2 SYGVNS. Deletions cut 7 bases from V and 2 bases from J, with 17 bases between. Written as DNA, the CDR3 is TGTGCCAGCACGCCGCTGGGACGGACACAAGAGACCCAGTACTTC. Protein sequence: CASTPLGRTQETQYF.

The gene calls are TRBV7-8 and TRBJ2-7, with 9 bases identical to TRBD1. Losses at the gene ends were 8 bases for V and 4 bases for J; bases not matched to a gene: 9. Germline V lookup: CDR1 SGHVS, CDR2 FQNEAQ. This CDR3 is 14 amino acids long. CDR3 DNA: TGTGCCAGCGGCGGACAGGGGTTGAGTTACGAGCAGTACTTC. Protein product: CASGGQGLSYEQYF.

This clone has more than one count but fewer than ten. V usage is TRBV11-1 and J usage is TRBJ2-1, with a possible D match to TRBD2 (6 bases). Per germline, CDR1 SGHAT and CDR2 FQDESV (reference sequence). With 8 bases removed from V and 0 bases from J, the gap between germline ends came to 14 bases. The CDR3 sequence is 15 residues long. CDR3 in amino acids: CASVEGRSSYNEQFF. The DNA of the CDR3 is TGTGCCAGCGTGGAGGGGCGGAGCTCCTACAATGAGCAGTTCTTC.